This T cell receptor beta chain came from a study of blood T cell repertoires in COVID-19. Study-level background: T cells, B-cell-depleted T cells, or PBMCs supplied cDNA or gDNA.

The table came from immunoSEQ multiplex PCR; TCRdb's copy has only in-frame clones and leaves some out. There are over 100,000 clones in the sample; around 81% occur only once, and over 9.5% lies in the top ten. The CDR3 sequence is 11 residues long. V was trimmed by 7 bases and J by 3 bases, leaving 10 bases between them. Germline V CDR1 and CDR2: DFQATT, SNEGSKA (reference sequence). Sequences were obtained from peripheral blood. This receptor was taken from a human donor in a cohort sampled during active COVID-19. J is TRBJ2-7 and V is TRBV20-1, with a weak D call TRBD2 (6 bases). CDR3 sequence: CSGGDLYEQYF. The CDR3 DNA follows: TGCAGTGGGGGGGACCTCTACGAGCAGTACTTC.